This T cell receptor beta chain was profiled in a study of human T cells and chemical hapten exposure (dated by TCRdb to the early 2020s). The study in broad terms: For sensitization, 2% DPC in acetone was applied to a 2 cm by 2 cm area of upper inner arm skin. Blood for TCR sequencing was provided by twenty-nine alopecia patients at one to four time points (pre-sensitization, 2, 6 and 24 weeks). Libraries were pooled for sequencing, and variation in per-sample TCR yields was attributed mainly to small differences in library volumes within the pool. Throughout the study period of 20 to 30 weeks, patients also received therapeutic DPC doses to the scalp every week. Patch testing was performed on the upper back with Finn chambers containing 0.01% DPC, and the patch tests were scored after 6 days according to International Contact Dermatitis Research Group standards. Blood samples were taken from patients before sensitization (week 0) and then at 2, 6 and about 24 weeks after DPC sensitization. Alopecia areata with under or over 50% scalp involvement, alopecia totalis and alopecia universalis were represented in the patient cohort, which was mostly female. This study followed changes in the peripheral blood TCR repertoire in vivo during primary and secondary sensitization of alopecia patients to the hapten diphenylcyclopropenone (DPC). Findings and caveats that apply to the study as a whole: Because every patient had alopecia, a presumed autoimmune disease, the patients' immune response might differ from that of healthy individuals. Repeated subsampling changed both the strength of the expansion versus patch-test correlation and the threshold at which the correlation became significant. Expanded TCRs formed significantly more large CDR3 similarity clusters than pre-sensitization or healthy control sets, consistent with antigen-driven responses. Patch test score correlated positively with the number of PT1 expanded TCRs, reaching significance at thresholds 8, 16 and 32 but not at 4. The number of TCRs above 1 in 1000 frequency did not change with DPC sensitization; there was no evidence of global repertoire structure alterations.

The library came from RACE. Sequencer: NextSeq 500. During library preparation, unique molecular identifiers were attached to individual cDNA molecules so that TCRs could be counted quantitatively and reproducibly. Both TCR alpha and TCR beta chains were sequenced from each blood RNA sample. The original methods were these. Samples had a median of roughly 98,000 TCRs, with a range from about 23,224 to 750,000. The Decombinator software suite was used to annotate V, J and CDR3 in the TCR reads. For the PS versus PT1 abundance plots, all samples were subsampled to the same number of TCRs (28,000). TCRs were defined as expanded if absent before sensitization and observed at least eight times at the 2-week time point. TCRdb applied fastp at Q25 and MiXCR to the public reads, then kept only in-frame beta chains. CDR3 protein duplicates are merged, each entry listing the most common genes and DNA. Here the V and J calls rest on TCRdb's processing, not on the authors' analysis. Present in this sample are roughly 380,000 distinct CDR3 sequences, around 6% of which were seen just once. 5% to 6% of the sample rests with the top ten.

A note on this clonotype: It has no known antigen specificity. No per-base quality is available; no much larger clone lies one base away.

From cysteine to phenylalanine, the CDR3 is 14 amino acids long. The kept DNA is CDR3 alone, 42 bases in frame from the first base. V gives up 2 bases and J gives up 5 bases, and the segment between their germline ends measures 11 bases. CDR1 SGDLS and CDR2 YYNGEE are derived from the germline V gene. What the time point label conveys for this sample: patch test 2, 6 weeks after DPC sensitization. The treatment or condition label, as the study defines it: therapeutic diphenylcyclopropenone sensitization with weekly scalp DPC. Blood at each patch-test visit was drawn before the patch test was applied. To be eligible, patients had to be aged 18 to 70, diagnosed with alopecia and judged suitable for DPC therapy, while pregnant patients were excluded. Total RNA was extracted from unfractionated whole blood that had been collected in Tempus Blood RNA tubes.

This sequence was found in a woman between 18 and 30 years old with alopecia areata. Some clones in this sample may be carry-over from other donors' samples. This material consisted of whole blood, taken in connection with sensitization to the hapten diphenylcyclopropenone (DPC). The rearranged chain carries TRBV9 and TRBJ2-1, with the D gene tentatively TRBD1 or TRBD2, based on 6 matching bases in each. Here the CDR3 is given as CASSVQGTHNEQFF. The DNA reads as follows: TGTGCCAGCAGCGTGCAGGGGACTCACAATGAGCAGTTCTTC.